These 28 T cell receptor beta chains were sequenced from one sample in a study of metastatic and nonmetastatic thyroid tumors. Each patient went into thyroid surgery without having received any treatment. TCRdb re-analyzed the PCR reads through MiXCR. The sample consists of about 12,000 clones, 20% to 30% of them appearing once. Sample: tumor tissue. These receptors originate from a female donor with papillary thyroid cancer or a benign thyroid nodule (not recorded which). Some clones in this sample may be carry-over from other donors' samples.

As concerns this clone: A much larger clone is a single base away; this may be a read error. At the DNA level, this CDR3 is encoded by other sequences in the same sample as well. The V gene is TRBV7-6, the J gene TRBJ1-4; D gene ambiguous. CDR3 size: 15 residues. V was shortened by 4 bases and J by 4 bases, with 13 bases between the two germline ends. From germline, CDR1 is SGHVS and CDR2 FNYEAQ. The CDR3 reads CASSYLGGLNEKLFF. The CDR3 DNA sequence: TGTGCCAGCAGCTATTTGGGTGGTCTTAATGAAAAACTGTTTTTT.

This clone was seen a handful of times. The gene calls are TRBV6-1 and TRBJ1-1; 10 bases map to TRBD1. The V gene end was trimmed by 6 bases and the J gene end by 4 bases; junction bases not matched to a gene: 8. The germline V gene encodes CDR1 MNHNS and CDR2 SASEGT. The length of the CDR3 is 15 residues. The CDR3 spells CASSLRDRGGTEAFF. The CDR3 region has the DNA TGTGCCAGCAGCCTCCGGGACAGGGGTGGCACTGAAGCTTTCTTT.

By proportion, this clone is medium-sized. The CDR3 DNA follows: TGTGCCAGCAGTTTTGGAGCCTACAATGAGCAGTTCTTC. Its translation is CASSFGAYNEQFF. The chain carries TRBV12-3 or TRBV12-4 and TRBJ2-1; D uncertain. This CDR3 has 13 residues. Trimming pared 3 bases from V and 2 bases from J, leaving 5 bases between.

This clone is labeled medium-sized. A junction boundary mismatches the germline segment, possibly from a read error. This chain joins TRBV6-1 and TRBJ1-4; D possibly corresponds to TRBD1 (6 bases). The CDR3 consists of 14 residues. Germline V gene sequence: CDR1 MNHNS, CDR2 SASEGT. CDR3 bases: TGTGCCAGCAGTCCTACAGGGTCTAAAGAAAAACTGTTTTTT. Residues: CASSPTGSKEKLFF.

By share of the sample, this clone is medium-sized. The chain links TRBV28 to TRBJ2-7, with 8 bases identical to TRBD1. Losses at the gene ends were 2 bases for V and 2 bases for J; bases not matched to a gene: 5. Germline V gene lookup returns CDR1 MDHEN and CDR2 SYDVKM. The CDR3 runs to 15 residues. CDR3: CASSLTGTGAYEQYF. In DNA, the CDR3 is TGTGCCAGCAGTTTAACCGGGACAGGAGCCTACGAGCAGTACTTC.

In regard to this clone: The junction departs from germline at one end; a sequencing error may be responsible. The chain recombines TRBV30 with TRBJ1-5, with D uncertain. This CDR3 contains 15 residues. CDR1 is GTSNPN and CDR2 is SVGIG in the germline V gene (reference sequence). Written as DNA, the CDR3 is TGTGCCTGGACGGTAATGGGCGCGAGCAATCAGCCCCATCATTTT. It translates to CAWTVMGASNQPHHF.

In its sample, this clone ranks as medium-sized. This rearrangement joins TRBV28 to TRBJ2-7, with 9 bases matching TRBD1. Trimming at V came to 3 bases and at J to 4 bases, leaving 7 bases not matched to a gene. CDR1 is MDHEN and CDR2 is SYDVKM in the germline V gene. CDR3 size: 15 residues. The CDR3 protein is CASSFGDRAPYEQYF. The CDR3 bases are TGTGCCAGCAGTTTCGGGGACAGGGCCCCTTACGAGCAGTACTTC.

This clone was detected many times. The CDR3 loop reads CASKTSHFGTQYF. The CDR3 nucleotides read TGTGCCAGCAAAACGTCGCACTTTGGGACCCAGTACTTC. The chain uses TRBV6-1 and TRBJ2-5; D not resolved. Germline V gene lookup returns CDR1 MNHNS and CDR2 SASEGT. Trimming left V 7 bases short and J 7 bases short, with 16 bases between. This CDR3 contains 13 residues.

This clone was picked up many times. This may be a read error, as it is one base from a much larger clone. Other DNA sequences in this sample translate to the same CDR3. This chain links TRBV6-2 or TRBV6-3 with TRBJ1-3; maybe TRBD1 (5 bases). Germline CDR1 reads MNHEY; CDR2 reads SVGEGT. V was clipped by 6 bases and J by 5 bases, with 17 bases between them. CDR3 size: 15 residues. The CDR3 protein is CASRSGTANRNTIYF. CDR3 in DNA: TGTGCCAGCAGGTCCGGGACGGCAAACAGAAACACCATATATTTT.

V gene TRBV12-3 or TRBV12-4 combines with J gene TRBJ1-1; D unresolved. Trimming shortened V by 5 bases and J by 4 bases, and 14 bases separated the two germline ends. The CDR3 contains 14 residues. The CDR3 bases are TGTGCCAGCAGTAGTACGGTTACCATCACTGAAGCTTTCTTT. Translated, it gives CASSSTVTITEAFF.

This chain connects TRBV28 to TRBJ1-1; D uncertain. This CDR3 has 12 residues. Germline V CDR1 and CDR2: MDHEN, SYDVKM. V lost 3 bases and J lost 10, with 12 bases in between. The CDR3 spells CASSLVGFGAFF. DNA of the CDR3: TGTGCCAGCAGTTTGGTGGGTTTCGGAGCTTTCTTT.

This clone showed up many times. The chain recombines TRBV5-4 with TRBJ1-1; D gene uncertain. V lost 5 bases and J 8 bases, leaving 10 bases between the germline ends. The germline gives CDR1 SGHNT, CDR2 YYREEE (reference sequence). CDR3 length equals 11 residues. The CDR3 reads CASSVGFEAFF. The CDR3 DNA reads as TGTGCCAGCAGTGTAGGTTTCGAAGCTTTCTTT.

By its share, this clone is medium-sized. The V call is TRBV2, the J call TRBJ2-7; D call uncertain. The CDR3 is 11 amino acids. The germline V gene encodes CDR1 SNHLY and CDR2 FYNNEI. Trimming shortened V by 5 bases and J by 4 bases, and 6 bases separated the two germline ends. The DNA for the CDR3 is TGTGCCAGCAGTCCCAATTACGAGCAGTACTTC. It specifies CASSPNYEQYF.

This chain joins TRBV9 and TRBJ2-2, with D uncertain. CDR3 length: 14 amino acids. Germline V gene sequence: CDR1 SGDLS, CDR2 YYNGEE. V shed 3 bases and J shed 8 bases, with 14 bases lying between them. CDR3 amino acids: CASSESRWWGELFF. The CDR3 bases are TGTGCCAGCAGCGAATCAAGGTGGTGGGGGGAGCTGTTTTTT.

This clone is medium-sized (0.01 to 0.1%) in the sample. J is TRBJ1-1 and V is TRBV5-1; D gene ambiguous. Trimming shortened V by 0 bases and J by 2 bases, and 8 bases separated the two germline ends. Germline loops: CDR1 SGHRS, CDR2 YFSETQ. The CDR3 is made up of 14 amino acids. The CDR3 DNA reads TGCGCCAGCAGCTTGGCCGGGGATAACACTGAAGCTTTCTTT. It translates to CASSLAGDNTEAFF.

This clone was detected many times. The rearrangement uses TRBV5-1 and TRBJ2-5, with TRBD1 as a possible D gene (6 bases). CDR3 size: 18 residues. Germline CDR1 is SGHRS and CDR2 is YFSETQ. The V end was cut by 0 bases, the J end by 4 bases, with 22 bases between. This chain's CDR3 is CASSLAVLHGGEGETQYF. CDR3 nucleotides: TGCGCCAGCAGCTTGGCGGTCCTACATGGGGGCGAGGGAGAGACCCAGTACTTC.

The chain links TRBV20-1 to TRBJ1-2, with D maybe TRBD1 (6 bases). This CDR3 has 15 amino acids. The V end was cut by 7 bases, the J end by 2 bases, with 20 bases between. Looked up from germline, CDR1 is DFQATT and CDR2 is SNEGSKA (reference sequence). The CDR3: CSVSMGGRNNYGYTF. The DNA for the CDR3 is TGCAGTGTCTCCATGGGGGGCAGAAACAACTATGGCTACACCTTC.

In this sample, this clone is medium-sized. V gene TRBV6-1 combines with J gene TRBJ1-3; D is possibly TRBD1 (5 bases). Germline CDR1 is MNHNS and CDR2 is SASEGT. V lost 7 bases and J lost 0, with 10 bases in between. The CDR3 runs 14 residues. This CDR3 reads CASTRDSSGNTIYF. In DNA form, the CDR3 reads TGTGCCAGCACCCGGGACTCCTCTGGAAACACCATATATTTT.

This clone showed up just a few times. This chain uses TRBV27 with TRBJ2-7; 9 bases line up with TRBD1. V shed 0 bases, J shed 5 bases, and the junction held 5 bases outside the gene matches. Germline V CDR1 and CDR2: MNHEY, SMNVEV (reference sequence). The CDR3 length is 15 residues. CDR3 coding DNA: TGTGCCAGCAGTTTATCGCCCACAGGGGGCAACGAGCAGTACTTC. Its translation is CASSLSPTGGNEQYF.

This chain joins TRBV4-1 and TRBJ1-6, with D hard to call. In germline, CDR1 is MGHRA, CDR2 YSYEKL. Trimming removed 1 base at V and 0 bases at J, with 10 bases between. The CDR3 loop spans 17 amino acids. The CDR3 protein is CASSQALLGSYNSPLHF. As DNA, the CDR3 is TGCGCCAGCAGCCAAGCCTTACTCGGCTCCTATAATTCACCCCTCCACTTT.

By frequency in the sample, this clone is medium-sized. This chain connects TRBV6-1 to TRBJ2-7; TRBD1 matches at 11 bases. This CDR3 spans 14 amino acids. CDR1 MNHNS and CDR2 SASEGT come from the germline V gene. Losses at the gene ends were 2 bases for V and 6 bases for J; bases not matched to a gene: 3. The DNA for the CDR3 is TGTGCCAGCAGTGAACCGGGACAGGGGGGCGAGCAGTACTTC. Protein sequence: CASSEPGQGGEQYF.

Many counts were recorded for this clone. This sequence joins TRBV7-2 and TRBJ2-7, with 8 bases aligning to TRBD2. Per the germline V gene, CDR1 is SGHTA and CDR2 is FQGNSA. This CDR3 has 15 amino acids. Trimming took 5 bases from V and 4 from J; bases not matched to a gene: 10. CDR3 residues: CASSEGGGRTYEQYF. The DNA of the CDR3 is TGTGCCAGCAGCGAAGGTGGCGGGAGGACTTACGAGCAGTACTTC.

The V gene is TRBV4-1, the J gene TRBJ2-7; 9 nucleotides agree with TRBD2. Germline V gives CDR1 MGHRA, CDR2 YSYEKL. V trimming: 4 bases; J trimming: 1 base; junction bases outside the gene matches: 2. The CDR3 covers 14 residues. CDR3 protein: CASSPLAGSYEQYF. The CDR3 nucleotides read TGCGCCAGCAGCCCCCTAGCGGGATCCTACGAGCAGTACTTC.

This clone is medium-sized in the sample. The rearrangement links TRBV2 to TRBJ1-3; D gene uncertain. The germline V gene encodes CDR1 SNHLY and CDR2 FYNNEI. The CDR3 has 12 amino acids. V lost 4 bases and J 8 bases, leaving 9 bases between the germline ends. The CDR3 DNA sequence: TGTGCCAGCAGTGCTCAGCGTTACACCATATATTTT. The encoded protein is CASSAQRYTIYF. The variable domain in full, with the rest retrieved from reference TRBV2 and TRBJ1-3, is EPEVTQTPSHQVTQMGQEVILRCVPISNHLYFYWYRQILGQKVEFLVSFYNNEISEKSEIFDDQFSVERPDGSNFTLKIRSTKLEDSAMYFCASSAQRYTIYFGEGSWLTVV.

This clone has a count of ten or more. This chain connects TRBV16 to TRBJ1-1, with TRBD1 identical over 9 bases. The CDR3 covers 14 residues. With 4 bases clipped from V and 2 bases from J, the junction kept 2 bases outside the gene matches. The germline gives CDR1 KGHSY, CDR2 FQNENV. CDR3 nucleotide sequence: TGTGCCAGCAGCCGGGACAGGGAAAACACTGAAGCTTTCTTT. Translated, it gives CASSRDRENTEAFF.

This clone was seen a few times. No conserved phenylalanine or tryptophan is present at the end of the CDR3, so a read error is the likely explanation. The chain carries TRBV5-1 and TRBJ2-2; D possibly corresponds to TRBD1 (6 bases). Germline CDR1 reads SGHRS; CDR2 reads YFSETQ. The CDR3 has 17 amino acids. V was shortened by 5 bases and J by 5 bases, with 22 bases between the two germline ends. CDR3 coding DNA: TGCGCCAGCAGTGGCATAGACAGGCGTTGGTCGACCGGGGAGCTGTTTCTT. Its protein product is CASSGIDRRWSTGELFL.

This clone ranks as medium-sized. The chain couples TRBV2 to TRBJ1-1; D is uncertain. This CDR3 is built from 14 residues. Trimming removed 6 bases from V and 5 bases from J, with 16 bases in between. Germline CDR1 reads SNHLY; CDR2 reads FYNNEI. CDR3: CASSASRAETEAFF. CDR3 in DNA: TGTGCCAGCAGCGCTTCGAGGGCAGAGACTGAAGCTTTCTTT. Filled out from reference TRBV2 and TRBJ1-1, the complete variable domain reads EPEVTQTPSHQVTQMGQEVILRCVPISNHLYFYWYRQILGQKVEFLVSFYNNEISEKSEIFDDQFSVERPDGSNFTLKIRSTKLEDSAMYFCASSASRAETEAFFGQGTRLTVV.

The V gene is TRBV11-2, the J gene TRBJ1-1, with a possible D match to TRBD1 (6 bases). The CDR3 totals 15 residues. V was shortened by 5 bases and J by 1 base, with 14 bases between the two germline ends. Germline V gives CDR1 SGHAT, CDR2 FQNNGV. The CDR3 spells CASSPPGEGNTEAFF. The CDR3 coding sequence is TGTGCCAGCAGCCCCCCAGGGGAGGGGAACACTGAAGCTTTCTTT.